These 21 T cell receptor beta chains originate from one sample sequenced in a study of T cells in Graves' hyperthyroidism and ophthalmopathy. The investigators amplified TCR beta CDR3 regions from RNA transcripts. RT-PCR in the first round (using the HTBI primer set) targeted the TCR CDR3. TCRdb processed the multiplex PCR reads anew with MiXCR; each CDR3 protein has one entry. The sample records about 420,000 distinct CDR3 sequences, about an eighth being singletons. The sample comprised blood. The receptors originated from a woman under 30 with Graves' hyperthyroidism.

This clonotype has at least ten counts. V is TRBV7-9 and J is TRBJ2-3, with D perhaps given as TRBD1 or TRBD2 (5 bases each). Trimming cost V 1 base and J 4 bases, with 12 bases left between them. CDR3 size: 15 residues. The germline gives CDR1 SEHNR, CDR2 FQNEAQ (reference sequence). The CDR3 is CASSLGASRADTQYF. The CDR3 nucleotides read TGTGCCAGCAGCTTAGGTGCTAGCAGGGCAGATACGCAGTATTTT.

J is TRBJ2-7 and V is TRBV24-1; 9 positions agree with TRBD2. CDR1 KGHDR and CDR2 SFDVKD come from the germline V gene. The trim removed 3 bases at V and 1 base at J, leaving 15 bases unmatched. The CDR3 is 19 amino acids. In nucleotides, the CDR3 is TGTGCCACCAGTGATGGAACCGGGACCAGCGGGAGGAAGTCCTACGAGCAGTACTTC. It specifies CATSDGTGTSGRKSYEQYF.

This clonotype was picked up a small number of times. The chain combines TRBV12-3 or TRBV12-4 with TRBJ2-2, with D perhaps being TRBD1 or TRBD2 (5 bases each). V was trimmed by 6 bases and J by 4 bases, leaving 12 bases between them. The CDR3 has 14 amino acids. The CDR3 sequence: CASRTVRGTGELFF. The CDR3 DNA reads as TGTGCCAGCAGAACGGTGAGGGGCACCGGGGAGCTGTTTTTT.

The DNA for the CDR3 is TGTGCCAGCAGCCCAGCGGGGGGTGAAGCTTTCTTT. Amino acid sequence: CASSPAGGEAFF. J is TRBJ1-1 and V is TRBV7-9; perhaps TRBD1 as D (5 bases). The germline gives CDR1 SEHNR, CDR2 FQNEAQ (reference sequence). V was shortened by 5 bases and J by 7 bases, with 11 bases between the two germline ends. The length of the CDR3 is 12 residues.

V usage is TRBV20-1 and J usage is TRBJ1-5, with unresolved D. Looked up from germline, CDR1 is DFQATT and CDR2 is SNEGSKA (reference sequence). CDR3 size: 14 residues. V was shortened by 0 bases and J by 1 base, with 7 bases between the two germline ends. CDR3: CSAREPVSNQPQHF. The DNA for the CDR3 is TGCAGTGCTAGAGAACCTGTAAGCAATCAGCCCCAGCATTTT.

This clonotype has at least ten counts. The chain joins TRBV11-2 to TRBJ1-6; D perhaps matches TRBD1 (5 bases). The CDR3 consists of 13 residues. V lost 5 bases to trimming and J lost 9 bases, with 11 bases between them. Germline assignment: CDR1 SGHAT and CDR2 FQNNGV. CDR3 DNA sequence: TGTGCCAGCAGCCGGGACCTAGCTTCACCCCTCCACTTT. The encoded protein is CASSRDLASPLHF.

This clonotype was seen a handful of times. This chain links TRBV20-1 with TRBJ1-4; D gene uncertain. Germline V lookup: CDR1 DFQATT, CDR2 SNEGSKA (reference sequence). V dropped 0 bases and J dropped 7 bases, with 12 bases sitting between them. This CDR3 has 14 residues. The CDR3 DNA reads TGCAGTGCTAGAGATCATAGGGTTACTGAAAAACTGTTTTTT. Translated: CSARDHRVTEKLFF.

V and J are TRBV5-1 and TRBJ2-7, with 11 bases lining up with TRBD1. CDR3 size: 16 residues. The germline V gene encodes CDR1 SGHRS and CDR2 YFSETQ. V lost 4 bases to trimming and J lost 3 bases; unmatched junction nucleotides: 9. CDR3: CASSPGTGTGGYEQYF. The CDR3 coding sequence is TGCGCCAGCAGCCCGGGAACCGGGACAGGGGGCTACGAGCAGTACTTC.

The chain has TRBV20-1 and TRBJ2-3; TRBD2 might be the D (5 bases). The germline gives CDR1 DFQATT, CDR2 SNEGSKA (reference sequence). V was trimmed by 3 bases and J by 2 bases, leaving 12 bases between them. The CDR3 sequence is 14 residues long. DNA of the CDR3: TGCAGTGCTAGGGGGAGACGTTCCACAGATACGCAGTATTTT. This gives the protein CSARGRRSTDTQYF.

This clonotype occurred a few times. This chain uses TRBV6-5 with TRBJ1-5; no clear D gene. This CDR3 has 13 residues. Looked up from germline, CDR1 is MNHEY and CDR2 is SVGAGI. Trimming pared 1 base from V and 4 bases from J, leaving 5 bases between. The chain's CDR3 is CASSYFANQPQHF. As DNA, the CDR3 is TGTGCCAGCAGTTACTTCGCGAATCAGCCCCAGCATTTT.

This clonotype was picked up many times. The CDR3 coding sequence is TGTGCCAGCAGTCCGGGGAGTAGCAATCAGCCCCAGCATTTT. It codes for CASSPGSSNQPQHF. This rearrangement joins TRBV27 to TRBJ1-5, with D unresolved. The V end was cut by 5 bases, the J end by 0 bases, with 8 bases between. From germline, CDR1 is MNHEY and CDR2 SMNVEV (reference sequence). The CDR3 has 14 residues.

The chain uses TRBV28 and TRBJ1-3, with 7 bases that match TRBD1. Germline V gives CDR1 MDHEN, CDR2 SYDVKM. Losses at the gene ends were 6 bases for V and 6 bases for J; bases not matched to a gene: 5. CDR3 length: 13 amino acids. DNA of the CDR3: TGTGCCAGCAGCCGACAGGGACCAAACACCATATATTTT. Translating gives CASSRQGPNTIYF.

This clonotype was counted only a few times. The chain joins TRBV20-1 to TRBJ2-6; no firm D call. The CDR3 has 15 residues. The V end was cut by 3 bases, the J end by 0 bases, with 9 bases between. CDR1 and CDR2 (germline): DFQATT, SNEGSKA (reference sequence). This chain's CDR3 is CSASTALSGANVLTF. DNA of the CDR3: TGCAGTGCTAGTACGGCCCTCTCTGGGGCCAACGTCCTGACTTTC.

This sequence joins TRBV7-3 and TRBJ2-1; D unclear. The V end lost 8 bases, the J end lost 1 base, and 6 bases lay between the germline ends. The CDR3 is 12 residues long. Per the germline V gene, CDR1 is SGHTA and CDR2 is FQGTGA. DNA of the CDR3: TGTGCCAGCGGAAGGTCCTACAATGAGCAGTTCTTC. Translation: CASGRSYNEQFF.

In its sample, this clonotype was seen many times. The DNA of the CDR3 is TGTGCCAGCAGTAGGGGGATCTTAGGGTCAAACTCCTACGAGCAGTACTTC. Its protein is CASSRGILGSNSYEQYF. V and J are TRBV6-1 and TRBJ2-7, with a possible D match to TRBD1 (6 bases). Per the germline V gene, CDR1 is MNHNS and CDR2 is SASEGT. This CDR3 spans 17 amino acids. V dropped 5 bases and J dropped 0 bases, with 20 bases sitting between them.

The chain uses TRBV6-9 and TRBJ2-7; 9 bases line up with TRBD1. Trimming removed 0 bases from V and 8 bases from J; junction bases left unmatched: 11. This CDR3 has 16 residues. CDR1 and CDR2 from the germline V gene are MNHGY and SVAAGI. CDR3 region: CASSYSGTGQGIQQYF. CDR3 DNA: TGTGCCAGCAGTTATTCCGGTACGGGACAGGGAATCCAGCAGTACTTC.

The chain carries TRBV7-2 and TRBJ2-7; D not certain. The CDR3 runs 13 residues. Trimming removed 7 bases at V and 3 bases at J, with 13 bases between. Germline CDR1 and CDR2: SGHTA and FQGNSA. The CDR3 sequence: CASTTGGYYEQYF. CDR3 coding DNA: TGTGCCAGCACCACCGGTGGGTACTACGAGCAGTACTTC.

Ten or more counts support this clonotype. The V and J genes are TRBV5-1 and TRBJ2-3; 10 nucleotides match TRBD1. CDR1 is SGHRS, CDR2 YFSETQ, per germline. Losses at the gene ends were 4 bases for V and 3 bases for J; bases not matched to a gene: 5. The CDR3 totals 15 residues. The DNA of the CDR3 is TGCGCCAGCAGCAAGGACAGGGGGGCTACAGATACGCAGTATTTT. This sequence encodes CASSKDRGATDTQYF.

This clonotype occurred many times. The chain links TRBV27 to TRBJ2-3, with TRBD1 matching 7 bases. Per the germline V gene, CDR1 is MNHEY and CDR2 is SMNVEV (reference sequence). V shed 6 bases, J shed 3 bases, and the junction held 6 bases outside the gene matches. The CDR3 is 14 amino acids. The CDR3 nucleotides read TGTGCCAGCAGCGGACAGGTTAGAACAGATACGCAGTATTTT. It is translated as CASSGQVRTDTQYF.

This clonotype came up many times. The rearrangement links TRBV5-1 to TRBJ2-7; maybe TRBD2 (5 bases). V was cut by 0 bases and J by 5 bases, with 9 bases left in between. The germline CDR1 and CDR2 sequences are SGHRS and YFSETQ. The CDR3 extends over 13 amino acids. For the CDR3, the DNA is TGCGCCAGCAGCTTGGGATCTAGCAACGAGCAGTACTTC. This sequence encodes CASSLGSSNEQYF.

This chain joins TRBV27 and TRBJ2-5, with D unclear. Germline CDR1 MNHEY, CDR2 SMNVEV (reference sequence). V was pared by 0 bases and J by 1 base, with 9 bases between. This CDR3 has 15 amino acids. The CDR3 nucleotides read TGTGCCAGCAGTTTATCGCAGTGGGGCCAAGAGACCCAGTACTTC. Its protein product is CASSLSQWGQETQYF.